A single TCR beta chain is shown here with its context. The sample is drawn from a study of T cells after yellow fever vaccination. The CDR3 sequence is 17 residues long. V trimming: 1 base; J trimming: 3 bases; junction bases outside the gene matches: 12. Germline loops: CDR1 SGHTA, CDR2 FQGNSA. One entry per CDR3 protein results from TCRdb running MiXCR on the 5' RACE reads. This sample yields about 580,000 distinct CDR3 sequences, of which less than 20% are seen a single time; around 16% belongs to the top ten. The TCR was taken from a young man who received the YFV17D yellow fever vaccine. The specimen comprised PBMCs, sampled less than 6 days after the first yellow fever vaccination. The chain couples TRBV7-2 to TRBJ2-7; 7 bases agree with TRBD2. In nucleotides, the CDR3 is TGTGCCAGCAGCTTAGTGCCCCGACTAGCTTGTAGCTACGAGCAGTACGTC. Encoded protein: CASSLVPRLACSYEQYV.